This T cell receptor beta chain was sequenced in a study of cytomegalovirus exposure and HLA in healthy donors (dated by TCRdb to 2015 to 2018). About the investigation overall: An earlier analysis of 587 of the donors reported 276 Gb of sequence data and 117 million unique TCR beta sequences obtained from around 170 million T cells. Around 320 gigabases of sequencing data and approximately 85 million unique TCR sequences were included in an early release covering over 600 HLA-typed donors. Among the roughly 400 genotyped donors, about 85% belonged to the genetic ancestry cluster associated with self-reported Caucasian donors. The study aimed to test whether signatures of past pathogen exposure could be identified by cataloging public T cell receptors. The study profiled the T cell repertoires of 500 to 800 subjects by immunosequencing and related them to cytomegalovirus serostatus. Along with the approximately 700-subject first cohort, a separate validation cohort of over a hundred different subjects was used. High-throughput TCR immunosequencing, statistical association of individual TCRs with disease status, and machine learning were combined to predict cytomegalovirus infection status. A later analysis re-examined previously published TCR beta repertoires from more than 650 donors and added high-resolution HLA genotyping to investigate patterns of TCR occurrence. Rather than using new phenotypic data, the later analysis identified candidate immune exposures from TCR beta sequences and from how often those sequences occurred across donors. An earlier analysis of 587 of the donors used high-throughput TCR beta sequencing to judge whether each TCR beta V gene segment behaved as functional or pseudogenic. Donor age, sex, ethnicity and CMV serostatus were compiled together with the repertoire data. A later genetic analysis took genome-wide SNP genotypes for about three fifths of the 666 donors and used that subset as a discovery cohort. Every repertoire in the discovery cohort had been generated on one and the same sequencing platform. Both class I and class II loci were covered by HLA typing, at four-digit resolution. The number of typed donors differed by locus: about 620-630 for A, B, C, DRB1 and DQB1; some 500 for DQA1; 606 for DPA1; and about 470 for DPB1. Because of strong linkage in the cohort, roughly five DR-DQ haplotypes were treated as single units for association and clustering. Among a few hundred genotyped donors of the cohort, an average of approximately 240,000 unique TCR beta nucleotide sequences were sequenced per donor, around 20% of them non-productive. What the work shows at the level of the full study, not this receptor alone: HLA typing was unavailable for some donors at each locus, so association tests used only the typed subset. A further reported finding was that TCR beta sequences accurately predicted the HLA-A and HLA-B alleles for most subjects in the first cohort. While some public TCRs were present in many individuals, most TCR sequences turned up only very rarely across donors. Roughly uniform sequencing depth across donors was assumed in presence/absence analyses, although this assumption may not hold. In vitro tests confirmed that a few of the cytomegalovirus-associated TCR beta chains recognize cytomegalovirus antigens. Some IMGT-functional V segments, including TRBV6-2 and TRBV6-3, could not be distinguished by the 87-base-pair reads and were therefore excluded. The study listed 150 to 200 TCR beta chains as associated with cytomegalovirus. Immune exposure information for the cohort was limited to CMV serostatus. In a later genetic analysis, a missense DCLRE1C variant was associated with V-gene and J-gene trimming of TCR beta chains, and the association was replicated in an independent cohort. A later analysis associated about 17,000 TCR beta sequences with specific HLA alleles at a false discovery rate of 0.05. Broadly in line with IMGT annotations, most TCR beta V segments showed up in productive rearrangements about 87% or about 30% of the time in an earlier analysis of 587 of the donors. Compared with equally common non-associated chains, HLA-associated TCR beta chains in a later analysis were more clonally expanded and had lower generation probabilities. A later genetic analysis reported fewer N-insertions in productive TCRs among donors in an Asian-associated ancestry cluster than the roughly 700-donor mean. A later analysis found that TCR association rates varied across HLA loci, with DRB1 alleles showing the most associated TCRs and HLA-C alleles the fewest. When HLA alleles, especially DR and DQ, strongly co-occurred, TCR associations were difficult to assign to individual alleles. Correlated functional status among segregating V segments might reflect linkage disequilibrium, but an unknown experimental factor could not be ruled out. A later analysis reported that several top co-occurrence clusters appeared linked to parvovirus B19, influenza, CMV and Epstein-Barr virus. Most CMV-associated TCR beta chains appeared to be HLA-restricted in a later analysis, and the HLA associations seemed to be driven largely by CMV exposure. A cluster of highly shared sequence variants was judged likely to be a technical artifact of the sequencing pipeline. The classifier was reported to diagnose cytomegalovirus status with high specificity and sensitivity in both the original and validation cohorts. The cohort was sequenced for TCR beta chains only, and without alpha or paired-chain data the features that could be detected were limited. The authors suggested that the approach could potentially be extended to other disease states and immunological phenotypes. Because counts were too low, some 17 rarely observed V segments, including chromosome 9 orphons, were left out of the earlier analysis of 587 of the donors.

The cohort comprised 670 or so healthy bone marrow donors. Cohort members were all nominally healthy when sampled, although unrecorded immune exposures were likely present. The donor tested CMV seropositive and was one of the 289 seropositive cohort members. Each donor provided a peripheral blood sample, and peripheral blood mononuclear cells were used for TCR beta sequencing. The Qiagen DNeasy Blood Extraction Kit was used to extract genomic DNA from the blood cell samples. This clone appeared a few times. It lacks a known antigen. No base qualities exist here, and no much larger clone lies one base off it. The CDR3 measures 13 amino acids from cysteine to phenylalanine. The DNA shown is the 39-base CDR3, in frame from base 1. At the junction V is shortened by 9 bases and J by 2 bases; bases outside the gene matches: 5. The germline V gene specifies ENHRY as CDR1 and SYGVKD as CDR2. Library method: the immunoSEQ multiplex PCR assay. A mixture of 60 forward primers for TCR Vbeta segments and 13 reverse primers for TCR Jbeta segments was used in the multiplex PCR. The CDR3 region of rearranged TCR beta genes was amplified from genomic DNA with a multiplex PCR assay. On the Illumina HiSeq System, the amplified TCR beta libraries were sequenced as 87-base-pair reads. The study's own analysis went as follows. Across the 500 to 750 repertoires, a later analysis counted roughly 77 million unique TCR beta chains, around 10 million of which were shared by at least two donors. Raw reads were error-corrected and collapsed into unique sequences by a nearest-neighbor algorithm in which closely related sequences were merged to remove PCR and sequencing errors. Alignment of CDR3 sequences to IMGT reference sequences was used to assign V, D and J gene segments. For a sequence to be retained, a match of at least six nucleotides was required to both a V gene segment and a J gene segment. A rearrangement counted as productive if the CDR3 had no stop codons and remained in frame with V and J, and every other rearrangement counted as non-productive. Following IMGT convention, CDR3 was defined as the stretch from the second conserved V-encoded cysteine up to the conserved J-encoded phenylalanine. Sequences without an unambiguous match to a single V gene segment were excluded from the earlier analysis of about 600 of the donors. In an earlier analysis of several hundred of the donors, a V segment was called functional when productive rearrangements were above 56.7%, and segregating when the standard deviation between donors exceeded 5%. A statistical classification framework was built for diagnosing cytomegalovirus status from the catalog of TCR beta chain sequences. In a later analysis, TCR nucleotide sequences were compared against IMGT/GENE-DB human TR gene sequences so that V and J genes could be assigned. The TCRdist pipeline was used in a later analysis to assign CDR3 sequences and most-parsimonious VDJ recombination scenarios. In a later analysis, every TCR beta chain was defined by the combination of its CDR3 amino acid sequence and its V-gene family, and reads without a unique V-gene family were dropped. In a later analysis, approximately 640 highly shared, low-generation-probability nucleotide sequences were removed to address suspected cross-contamination and a sequencing artifact. In a later analysis, a clonal expansion index for each public chain was calculated from normalized within-repertoire ranks of inferred template counts. In a later analysis, generation probabilities were computed using a VDJ recombination model fitted to out-of-frame rearrangements, and the results were checked against IGoR. In a later analysis, TCR-TCR, TCR-HLA and TCR-CMV co-occurrence was scored with hypergeometric tests, and a repertoire-size bias correction was applied to TCR pairs. To estimate false discovery rates, a later analysis permuted the HLA or CMV assignments 20 times. In a later analysis, co-occurring TCRs were grouped with DBSCAN, and TCRdist sequence similarity was added when clustering was performed within HLA-allele-positive subsets. Repertoires with fewer than 30,000 or more than 120,000 public chains, plus five repertoires with anomalous nucleotide sharing, were excluded from co-occurrence clustering. TCRdb holds this immuneACCESS table with in-frame rearrangements only. Some clones are missing; in checked studies, unresolved V genes explain under half, and the rest has no known cause. The DNA was the basis for D and trimming; V, J and clone size are from that table. The sample contains about 150,000 clones, approximately 80% of them found a single time. The ten largest account for around 13% of the sample.

This TCR was recovered from a man aged 25 to 40 in good health and CMV-seropositive. The chain is encoded by TRBV10-3 joined to TRBJ2-7, and TRBD2 matches 9 of the central bases. Sequenced material: PBMCs. The CDR3 reads as follows: CAIRTSETYEQYF. The DNA is as follows: TGTGCCATAAGGACTAGCGAGACCTACGAGCAGTACTTC.